This TCR beta chain was identified in a study of human T cells and chemical hapten exposure. Study details: Patch tests put 0.01% DPC on the upper back, and the results were checked at 6 days.

This clonotype was seen many times. What it binds is not known. In germline, CDR1 is LGHNA, CDR2 YNFKEQ. Trimming stripped 0 bases from V and 6 bases from J, with 14 bases between. CDR3 size: 15 residues. In TCRdb, the RACE reads were re-called with MiXCR into one record per CDR3 protein. Of around 300,000 distinct CDR3 sequences in the sample, 7.5% to 9% were seen once. The sample's time point: pre-sensitization, week 0. Described treatment: therapeutic diphenylcyclopropenone sensitization with weekly scalp DPC. Extraction yielded total RNA from whole blood (unfractionated). Study-level results: Donors had alopecia, so their immune response may differ from healthy people's. Among TCRs, those above 1 in 1000 frequency were unaffected by DPC sensitization.

V usage is TRBV4-2 and J usage is TRBJ1-1; D might be TRBD1 (5 bases). This sequence was found in a man between 18 and 29 years old with alopecia areata. Some clones in this sample may be carry-over from other donors' samples. Sequences were derived from whole blood, sampled in connection with sensitization to the hapten diphenylcyclopropenone (DPC). CDR3 in amino acids: CASSQEGGTASEAFF. The CDR3 region has the DNA TGTGCCAGCAGCCAAGAGGGGGGGACGGCTTCTGAAGCTTTCTTT.